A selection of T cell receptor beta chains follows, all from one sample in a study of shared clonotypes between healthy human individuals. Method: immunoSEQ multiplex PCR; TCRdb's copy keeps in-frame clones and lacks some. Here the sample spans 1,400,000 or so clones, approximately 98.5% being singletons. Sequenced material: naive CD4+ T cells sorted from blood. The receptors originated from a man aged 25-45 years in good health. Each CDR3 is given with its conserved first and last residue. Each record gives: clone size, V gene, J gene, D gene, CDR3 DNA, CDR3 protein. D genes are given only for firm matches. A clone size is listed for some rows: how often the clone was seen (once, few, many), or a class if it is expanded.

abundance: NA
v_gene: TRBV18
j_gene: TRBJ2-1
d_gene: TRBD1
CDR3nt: TGTGCCAGCTCACCTTACTCGACAGGGGTCTCCTACAATGAGCAGTTCTTC
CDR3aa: CASSPYSTGVSYNEQFF

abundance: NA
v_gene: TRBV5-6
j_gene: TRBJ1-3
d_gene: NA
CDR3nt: TGTGCCAGCACCGAGGGGGAGGGTTACTCTGGAAACACCATATATTTT
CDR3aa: CASTEGEGYSGNTIYF

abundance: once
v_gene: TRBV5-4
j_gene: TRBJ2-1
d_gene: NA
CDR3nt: TGTGCCAGCAGCTTGGATTGGAATGAGCAGTTCTTC
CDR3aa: CASSLDWNEQFF

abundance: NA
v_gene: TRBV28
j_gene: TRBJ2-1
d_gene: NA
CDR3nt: TGTGCCAGCAGTAGCACGCCTCATGAGCAGTTCTTC
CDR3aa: CASSSTPHEQFF

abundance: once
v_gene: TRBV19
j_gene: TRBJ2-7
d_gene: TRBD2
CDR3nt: TGTGCCAGTAGTACCTCGGGACTAGCGGGCGAGCAGTACTTC
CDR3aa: CASSTSGLAGEQYF

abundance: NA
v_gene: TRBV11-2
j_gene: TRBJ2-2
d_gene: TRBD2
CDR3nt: TGTGCCAGCAGCACACTAGCGGGAACCTCGAACACCGGGGAGCTGTTTTTT
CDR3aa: CASSTLAGTSNTGELFF

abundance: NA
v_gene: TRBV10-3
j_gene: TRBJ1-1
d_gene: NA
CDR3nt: TGTGCCATCAGTGTGGGCCCCAACACTGAAGCTTTCTTT
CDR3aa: CAISVGPNTEAFF

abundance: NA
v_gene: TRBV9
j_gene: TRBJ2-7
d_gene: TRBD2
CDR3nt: TGTGCCAGCAGCCCCGGACTAGCGGGAGTCGGCTACGAGCAGTACTTC
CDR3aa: CASSPGLAGVGYEQYF

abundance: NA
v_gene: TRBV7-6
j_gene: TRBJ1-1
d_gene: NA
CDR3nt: TGTGCCAGCAGCCAAAGGGGATTGCCGGACACTGAAGCTTTCTTT
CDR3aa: CASSQRGLPDTEAFF

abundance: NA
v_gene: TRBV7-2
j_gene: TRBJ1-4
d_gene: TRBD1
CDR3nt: TGTGCCAGCAGCCTATCCGGGACAGGGCCAACTAATGAAAAACTGTTTTTT
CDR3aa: CASSLSGTGPTNEKLFF

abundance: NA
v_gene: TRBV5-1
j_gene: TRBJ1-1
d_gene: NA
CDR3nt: TGCGCCAGCAGCTTGTCCTTTATTGCAGGCACTGAAGCTTTCTTT
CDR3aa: CASSLSFIAGTEAFF

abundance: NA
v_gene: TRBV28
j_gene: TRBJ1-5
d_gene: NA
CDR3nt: TGTGCCAGCAGTTTCCCACAGGGTTTCAATCAGCCCCAGCATTTT
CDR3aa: CASSFPQGFNQPQHF

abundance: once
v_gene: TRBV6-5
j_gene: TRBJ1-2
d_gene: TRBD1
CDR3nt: TGTGCCAGCAGTAACCAGGGGGAAATTAGCTATGGCTACACCTTC
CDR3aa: CASSNQGEISYGYTF

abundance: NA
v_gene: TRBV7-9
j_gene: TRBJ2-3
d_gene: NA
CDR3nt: TGTGCCAGCAGCCGAGGGACTCTCGAAACCACAGATACGCAGTATTTT
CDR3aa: CASSRGTLETTDTQYF

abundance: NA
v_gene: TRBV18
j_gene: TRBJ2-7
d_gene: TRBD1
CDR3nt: TGTGCCAGCTCACCGGACAGGTACGGCGAGCAGTACTTC
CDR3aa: CASSPDRYGEQYF

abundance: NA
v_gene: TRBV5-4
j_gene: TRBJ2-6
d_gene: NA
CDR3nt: TGTGCCAGCAGCGTAGGGCCTGGGGCCAACGTCCTGACTTTC
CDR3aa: CASSVGPGANVLTF

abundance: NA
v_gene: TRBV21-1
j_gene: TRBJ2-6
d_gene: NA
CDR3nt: TGTGCCACCCCCGTGGAGGACAGGGTCGGGGCCAACGTCCTGACTTTC
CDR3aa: CATPVEDRVGANVLTF

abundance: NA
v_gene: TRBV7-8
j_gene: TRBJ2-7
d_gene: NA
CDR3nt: TGTGCCAGCAGCTCCCTGGGGTACGAGCAGTACTTC
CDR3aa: CASSSLGYEQYF

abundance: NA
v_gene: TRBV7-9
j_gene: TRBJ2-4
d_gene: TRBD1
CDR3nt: TGTGCCAGCAGCTTAGAAGGGACAGGGGGCTCCGCAGCCAAAAACATTCAGTACTTC
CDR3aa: CASSLEGTGGSAAKNIQYF

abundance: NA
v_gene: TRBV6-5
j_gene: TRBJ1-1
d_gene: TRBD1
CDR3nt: TGTGCCAGCAGTTATCGGACAGGGGAAACTGAAGCTTTCTTT
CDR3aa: CASSYRTGETEAFF

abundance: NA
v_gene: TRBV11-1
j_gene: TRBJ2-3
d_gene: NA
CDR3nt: TGTGCCAGCAGCTTTTTTCTTCAGGGCCTAACAGATACGCAGTATTTT
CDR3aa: CASSFFLQGLTDTQYF

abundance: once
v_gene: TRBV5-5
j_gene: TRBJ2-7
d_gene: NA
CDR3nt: TGTGCCAGCAGCCGGACCGGGGAGGACGAGCAGTACTTC
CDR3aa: CASSRTGEDEQYF

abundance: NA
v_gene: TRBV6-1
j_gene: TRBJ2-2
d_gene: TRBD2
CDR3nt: TGTGCCAGCAGCGGACTAGCACAGAACACCGGGGAGCTGTTTTTT
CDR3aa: CASSGLAQNTGELFF

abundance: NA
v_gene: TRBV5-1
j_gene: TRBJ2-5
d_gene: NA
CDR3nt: TGCGCCAGCAGCTTCGGAGTGGGGCAAGAGACCCAGTACTTC
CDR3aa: CASSFGVGQETQYF

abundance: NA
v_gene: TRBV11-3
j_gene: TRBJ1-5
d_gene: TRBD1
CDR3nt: TGTGCCAGCAGCAAGCCGGGACAGGGCAGCAATCAGCCCCAGCATTTT
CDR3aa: CASSKPGQGSNQPQHF

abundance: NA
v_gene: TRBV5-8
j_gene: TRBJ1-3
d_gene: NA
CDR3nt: TGTGCCAGCAGCTTGGGAGTATCTGGAAACACCATATATTTT
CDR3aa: CASSLGVSGNTIYF

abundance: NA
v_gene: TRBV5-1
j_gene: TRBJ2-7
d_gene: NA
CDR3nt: TGCGCCAGCAGCAGGGACACAAACTACGAGCAGTACTTC
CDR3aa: CASSRDTNYEQYF

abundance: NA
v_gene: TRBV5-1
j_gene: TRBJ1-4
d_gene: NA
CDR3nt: TGCGCCAGCAGCCTACAGGGCAGCTTGAATGAAAAACTGTTTTTT
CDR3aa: CASSLQGSLNEKLFF

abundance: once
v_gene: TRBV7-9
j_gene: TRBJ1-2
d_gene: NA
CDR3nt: TGTGCCAGCAGCTTACCCGAGGCAGGATCCTATGGCTACACCTTC
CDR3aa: CASSLPEAGSYGYTF

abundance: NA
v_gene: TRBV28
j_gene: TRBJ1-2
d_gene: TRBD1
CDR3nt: TGTGCCAGCAGTTCCGGTCAGGGGGTGGGTGGCTACACCTTC
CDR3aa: CASSSGQGVGGYTF

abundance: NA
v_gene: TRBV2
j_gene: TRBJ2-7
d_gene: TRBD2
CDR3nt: TGTGCCAGCAGTGAAGAGGGTAGCGGGATCTACGAGCAGTACTTC
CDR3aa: CASSEEGSGIYEQYF

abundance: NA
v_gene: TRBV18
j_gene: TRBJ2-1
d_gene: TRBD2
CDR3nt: TGTGCCAGCTCAGCCGGACTAGCGGGTGCCAATGAGCAGTTCTTC
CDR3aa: CASSAGLAGANEQFF

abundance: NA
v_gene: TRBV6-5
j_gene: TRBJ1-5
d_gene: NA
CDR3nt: TGTGCCAGCAGTAGGGACTGGGATCAGCCCCAGCATTTT
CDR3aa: CASSRDWDQPQHF

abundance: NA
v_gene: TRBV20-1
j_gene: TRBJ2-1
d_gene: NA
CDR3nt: TGCAGTGCTAGAGAGAGGGATGAGCAGTTCTTC
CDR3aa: CSARERDEQFF

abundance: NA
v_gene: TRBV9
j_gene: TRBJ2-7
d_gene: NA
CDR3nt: TGTGCCAGCGGAGGCGAGCAGTACTTC
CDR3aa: CASGGEQYF

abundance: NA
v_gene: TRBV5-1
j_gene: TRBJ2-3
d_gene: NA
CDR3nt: TGCGCCAGCAGCCCCGGGACTCTCAATCCTTATAGCACAGATACGCAGTATTTT
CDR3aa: CASSPGTLNPYSTDTQYF

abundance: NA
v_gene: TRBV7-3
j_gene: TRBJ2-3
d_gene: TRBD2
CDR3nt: TGTGCCAGCAGCGTGGGACTAGCCCTGGCAGCGAGCACGCAGTATTTT
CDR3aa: CASSVGLALAASTQYF

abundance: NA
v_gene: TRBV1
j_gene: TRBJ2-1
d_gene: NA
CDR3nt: TGCACCAGCAGCCTGACACCGCATTGGGCCAACTACAATGAGCAGTTCTTC
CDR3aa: CTSSLTPHWANYNEQFF

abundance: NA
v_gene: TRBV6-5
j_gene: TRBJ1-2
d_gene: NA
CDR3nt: TGTGCCAGCCGGACGAAGCTCAGGGACGCTGGCTACACCTTC
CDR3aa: CASRTKLRDAGYTF

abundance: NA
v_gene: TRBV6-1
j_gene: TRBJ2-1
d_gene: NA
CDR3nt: TGTGCCAGCAGTGAAGGTTGGGAGTTCAATGAGCAGTTCTTC
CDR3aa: CASSEGWEFNEQFF

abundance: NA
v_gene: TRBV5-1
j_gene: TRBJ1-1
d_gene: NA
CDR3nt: TGCGCCAGCAGCTTGGCGAGCGGTCAGGGGAACACTGAAGCTTTCTTT
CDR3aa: CASSLASGQGNTEAFF

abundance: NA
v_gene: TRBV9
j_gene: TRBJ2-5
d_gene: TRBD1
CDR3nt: TGTGCCAGCACACGCTCCGGGACAGGGGGCCGAGAGACCCAGTACTTC
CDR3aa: CASTRSGTGGRETQYF

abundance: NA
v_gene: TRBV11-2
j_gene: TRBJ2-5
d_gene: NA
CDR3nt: TGTGCCAGCAGCTTAATTCGGGGGGCCCAGCAAGAGACCCAGTACTTC
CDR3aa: CASSLIRGAQQETQYF

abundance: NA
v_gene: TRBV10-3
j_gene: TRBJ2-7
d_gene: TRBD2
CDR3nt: TGTGCCATCAGTGAGACTAGCGGGTCCGAGCAGTACTTC
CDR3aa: CAISETSGSEQYF

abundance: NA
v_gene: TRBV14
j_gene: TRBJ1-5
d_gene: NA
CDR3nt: TGTGCCAGCAGCCAAGATGGCCGACAGTTTAGCAATCAGCCCCAGCATTTT
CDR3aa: CASSQDGRQFSNQPQHF

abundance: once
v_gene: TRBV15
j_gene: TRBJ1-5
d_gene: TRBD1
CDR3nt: TGTGCCACCAGCAGAGATTCGACAGGGACGAGGAATCAGCCCCAGCATTTT
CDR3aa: CATSRDSTGTRNQPQHF